This T cell receptor beta chain was captured in a study of blood T cell repertoires in COVID-19. Study details: Acute-phase and convalescent COVID-19 samples originated in the United States, Italy and Spain.

As originally analysed: Estimated nucleated cell counts came from reference gene primer amplification. This table comes from immunoSEQ multiplex PCR, and its TCRdb copy is limited to in-frame clones, with some not included. That table gives V, J and clone size, and the DNA gave D and trimming. The sample shows almost 200,000 clones, less than 90% of them seen only once. V shed 3 bases and J 6 bases; nucleotides not matched to a gene: 4. The CDR3 covers 15 residues. Germline V gives CDR1 LNHDA, CDR2 SQIVND (reference sequence). This TCR came from an older woman with acute or convalescent COVID-19. The sample comprised peripheral blood. The chain carries TRBV19 and TRBJ2-2; TRBD1 matches 10 bases. Here the CDR3 DNA reads TGTGCCAGTAGTATGGGGACAGGGGTCGCCGGGGAGCTGTTTTTT. This gives the protein CASSMGTGVAGELFF.